Below, 16 T cell receptor beta chains from the same sample are listed, as sequenced in a study of shared clonotypes between healthy human individuals. Only in-frame clones appear in the TCRdb table, and some are missing; sequencing was by immunoSEQ multiplex PCR. Among over 750,000 clones listed, about 96% were seen once. CD8 cells classed as naive were CD45RO-negative and positively selected for CCR7, excluding terminally differentiated effector memory CD45RA+ cells. Input material: naive CD8+ T cells sorted from blood. The receptors were sampled from a man aged 25-40 years in good health.

This clone was counted once. V is TRBV11-2 and J is TRBJ2-5, with 12 nucleotides matching TRBD2. This CDR3 comprises 16 residues. V lost 5 bases to trimming and J lost 7 bases; unmatched junction nucleotides: 11. Germline loops: CDR1 SGHAT, CDR2 FQNNGV. As DNA, the CDR3 is TGTGCCAGCAGCCATGGGACTAGCGGGCCCCGGGGGACCCAGTACTTC. It codes for CASSHGTSGPRGTQYF. The full variable domain, in which reference TRBV11-2 and TRBJ2-5 provide the parts outside the CDR3, is EAGVAQSPRYKIIEKRQSVAFWCNPISGHATLYWYQQILGQGPKLLIQFQNNGVVDDSQLPKDRFSAERLKGVDSTLKIQPAKLEDSAVYLCASSHGTSGPRGTQYFGPGTRLLVL.

The V gene is TRBV10-3, the J gene TRBJ2-7; 8 bases fit TRBD1. CDR1 and CDR2 from the germline V gene are ENHRY and SYGVKD. This CDR3 is 17 amino acids long. V shed 2 bases and J 3 bases; nucleotides not matched to a gene: 12. CDR3 coding DNA: TGTGCCATCAGTGAGCCTCGAGGGACAGGTAAAATCTACGAGCAGTACTTC. It codes for CAISEPRGTGKIYEQYF.

The chain uses TRBV5-6 and TRBJ1-3, with unresolved D. This CDR3 contains 13 residues. V lost 4 bases to trimming and J lost 8 bases, with 13 bases between them. CDR1 is SGHDT and CDR2 is YYEEEE in the germline V gene. CDR3 in amino acids: CASSPWWEDTIYF. CDR3 DNA: TGTGCCAGCAGCCCGTGGTGGGAGGACACCATATATTTT.

The V call is TRBV7-9, the J call TRBJ2-7, with 8 bases lining up with TRBD1. Germline CDR1 is SEHNR and CDR2 is FQNEAQ (reference sequence). CDR3 length equals 12 residues. J gave up 9 bases and V 5 bases, and 6 bases lay outside the gene matches. CDR3 sequence (DNA): TGTGCCAGCAGCCAATCAGGGGGCTTGCAGTACTTC. Amino acids: CASSQSGGLQYF. Together with reference TRBV7-9 and TRBJ2-7, the CDR3 gives the full variable domain: DTGVSQNPRHKITKRGQNVTFRCDPISEHNRLYWYRQTLGQGPEFLTYFQNEAQLEKSRLLSDRFSAERPKGSFSTLEIQRTEQGDSAMYLCASSQSGGLQYFGPGTRLTVT.

In DNA, the CDR3 is TGTGCCAGCAGCTTGTGGGACAGGGGCTACGAGCAGTACTTC. It specifies CASSLWDRGYEQYF. The chain uses TRBV11-2 and TRBJ2-7, with TRBD1 identical over 10 bases. The CDR3 runs to 14 residues. Germline V CDR1 and CDR2: SGHAT, FQNNGV. The J segment lost 3 bases and the V segment lost 3 bases, leaving 2 bases of the junction unmatched.

This clone was detected once. The chain uses TRBV2 and TRBJ1-2; 12 nucleotides match TRBD1. V lost 4 bases, J lost 7 bases, and 4 bases stayed unmatched. Germline-derived CDR1 and CDR2 are SNHLY and FYNNEI. The CDR3 is made up of 14 amino acids. The DNA for the CDR3 is TGTGCCAGCAGTGGGGGACAGGGGGCCGGTGGCTACACCTTC. This translates into CASSGGQGAGGYTF.

This chain links TRBV5-6 with TRBJ1-5, with D perhaps matching TRBD1 (5 bases). The CDR3 is 16 amino acids. Trimming removed 4 bases at V and 2 bases at J, with 16 bases between. Germline V gives CDR1 SGHDT, CDR2 YYEEEE. As DNA, the CDR3 is TGTGCCAGCAGCAACCGGGACGCCAGAGGCAATCAGCCCCAGCATTTT. This encodes CASSNRDARGNQPQHF.

The V gene is TRBV7-2, the J gene TRBJ2-3; D perhaps matches TRBD1 (6 bases). The CDR3 contains 19 residues. In germline, CDR1 is SGHTA, CDR2 FQGNSA. V dropped 6 bases and J dropped 0 bases, with 25 bases sitting between them. CDR3 protein: CASSLPYAEGVLSTDTQYF. The DNA of the CDR3 is TGTGCCAGCAGTCTACCCTATGCTGAGGGGGTCCTTAGCACAGATACGCAGTATTTT.

The chain carries TRBV27 and TRBJ2-7, with 8 nucleotides matching TRBD1. Germline values: CDR1 MNHEY, CDR2 SMNVEV (reference sequence). The junction had 6 bases not matched to a gene; V was cut back by 8 bases and J by 3 bases. CDR3 length: 13 amino acids. The CDR3, as DNA: TGTGCCAGCGGAGGACAGGGTTACTACGAGCAGTACTTC. Its protein is CASGGQGYYEQYF.

V usage is TRBV7-9 and J usage is TRBJ2-7; 10 bases are shared with TRBD2. The ends lost 6 bases at V and 0 bases at J; junction bases unmatched: 8. The CDR3 sequence is 16 residues long. CDR1 is SEHNR, CDR2 FQNEAQ, per germline (reference sequence). This chain's CDR3 is CASSSISGRSSYEQYF. The CDR3 nucleotides are TGTGCCAGCAGTTCAATTAGCGGGAGGAGCTCCTACGAGCAGTACTTC.

The rearrangement links TRBV7-9 to TRBJ1-5, with 7 positions matching TRBD1. CDR3 length equals 14 residues. The V gene end was trimmed by 0 bases and the J gene end by 7 bases; junction bases not matched to a gene: 3. Germline lookup yields CDR1 SEHNR and CDR2 FQNEAQ (reference sequence). The CDR3: CASSLAGGIQPQHF. The CDR3 DNA reads as TGTGCCAGCAGCTTAGCAGGGGGCATACAGCCCCAGCATTTT.

The rearrangement links TRBV7-9 to TRBJ2-1; D uncertain. Trimming stripped 5 bases from V and 8 bases from J, with 10 bases between. CDR1 is SEHNR, CDR2 FQNEAQ, per germline (reference sequence). The CDR3 loop spans 12 amino acids. CDR3 protein: CASSLTWDEQFF. The DNA of the CDR3 is TGTGCCAGCAGCCTAACCTGGGATGAGCAGTTCTTC.

This rearrangement joins TRBV4-1 to TRBJ2-1; 13 bases map to TRBD2. J lost 8 bases, V lost 0 bases, and 1 base had no gene match. The CDR3 has 15 residues. Germline CDR1 reads MGHRA; CDR2 reads YSYEKL. The CDR3 reads CASSQDGTSGDEQFF. CDR3 DNA: TGCGCCAGCAGCCAAGATGGGACTAGCGGGGATGAGCAGTTCTTC.

This clone has a handful of counts. The chain carries TRBV7-2 and TRBJ2-2; 9 bases align to TRBD2. The junction had 6 bases not matched to a gene; V was cut back by 2 bases and J by 2 bases. CDR3 length: 17 amino acids. Germline V gene sequence: CDR1 SGHTA, CDR2 FQGNSA. CDR3 residues: CASSLNSGGTNTGELFF. The CDR3 bases are TGTGCCAGCAGCTTAAATAGCGGGGGTACTAACACCGGGGAGCTGTTTTTT. The full variable domain, rest sourced from reference TRBV7-2 and TRBJ2-2, is GAGVSQSPSNKVTEKGKDVELRCDPISGHTALYWYRQSLGQGLEFLIYFQGNSAPDKSGLPSDRFSAERTGGSVSTLTIQRTQQEDSAVYLCASSLNSGGTNTGELFFGEGSRLTVL.

Details on this clone: The same CDR3 arises from other DNA sequences in this sample as well. The chain uses TRBV9 and TRBJ2-7; TRBD1 or TRBD2 may be the D gene (5 bases each). CDR1 and CDR2 from the germline V gene are SGDLS and YYNGEE. With 7 bases removed from V and 7 bases from J, the gap between germline ends came to 15 bases. This CDR3 comprises 12 residues. CDR3 loop: CASSPGGGEQYF. CDR3 in DNA: TGTGCCAGCTCTCCCGGTGGGGGTGAGCAGTACTTC.

This clone showed up just once. J is TRBJ2-7 and V is TRBV7-9; D call uncertain. V was clipped by 5 bases and J by 3 bases, with 14 bases between them. Looked up from germline, CDR1 is SEHNR and CDR2 is FQNEAQ (reference sequence). This CDR3 is built from 14 residues. CDR3 in amino acids: CASSRTDLFYEQYF. The CDR3 DNA reads TGTGCCAGCAGCCGTACAGATTTATTCTACGAGCAGTACTTC.